A single sample gave rise to the 31 T cell receptor beta chains below, sequenced in a study of cytomegalovirus exposure and HLA in healthy donors. The PCR contained 60 Vbeta and 13 Jbeta primers. Data came from immunoSEQ multiplex PCR; TCRdb stores just in-frame clones and leaves some out. The table records 110,000 to 150,000 clones, around 10% of them present only once. Sequencing was performed on PBMCs. The receptors were gathered from a male donor in good health and CMV-seronegative.

This clone has only a few counts. V is TRBV29-1 and J is TRBJ2-4; no definite D call. Trimming shortened V by 2 bases and J by 7 bases, and 6 bases separated the two germline ends. This CDR3 has 11 amino acids. The germline gives CDR1 SQVTM, CDR2 ANQGSEA. This CDR3 is CSVELRNIQYF. The CDR3 DNA follows: TGCAGCGTTGAATTACGGAACATTCAGTACTTC.

V is TRBV2 and J is TRBJ2-2; TRBD2 agrees at 13 bases. The germline V gene has CDR1 SNHLY and CDR2 FYNNEI. This CDR3 is built from 15 residues. V shed 4 bases, J shed 5 bases, and the junction held 1 base outside the gene matches. The CDR3 nucleotides read TGTGCCAGCAGTGGGGGACTAGCGGGGACCGGGGAGCTGTTTTTT. Residues: CASSGGLAGTGELFF.

The chain links TRBV5-1 to TRBJ2-5, with D perhaps TRBD2 (6 bases). The germline CDR1 and CDR2 sequences are SGHRS and YFSETQ. The V gene lost 0 bases and the J gene lost 9 bases, with 12 bases spanning the gap. The CDR3 length is 13 residues. CDR3 sequence reads: CASSLDLREAQYF. The CDR3 DNA sequence: TGCGCCAGCAGCTTGGATCTGAGGGAGGCCCAGTACTTC.

This clone was counted only a few times. This chain uses TRBV7-2 with TRBJ2-3, with D tentatively TRBD1 (6 bases). Germline V CDR1 and CDR2: SGHTA, FQGNSA. Trimming removed 7 bases at V and 4 bases at J, with 18 bases between. The CDR3 consists of 15 residues. The CDR3 sequence is CASNLDWGRPDTQYF. The CDR3 DNA reads as TGTGCCAGCAACCTAGACTGGGGGCGCCCAGATACGCAGTATTTT.

This clone showed up just a few times. The chain carries TRBV6-6 and TRBJ2-1; TRBD1 matches at 7 bases. The trim removed 0 bases at V and 7 bases at J, leaving 9 bases unmatched. The germline V gene has CDR1 MNHNY and CDR2 SVGAGI (reference sequence). The CDR3 has 16 amino acids. CDR3 DNA: TGTGCCAGCAGTTACTCGGGGACAGCGGCCAGGAATGAGCAGTTCTTC. It is translated as CASSYSGTAARNEQFF.

The chain employs TRBV5-1 and TRBJ2-6; TRBD1 agrees at 11 bases. The V gene end was trimmed by 0 bases and the J gene end by 1 base; junction bases not matched to a gene: 0. The V gene's germline CDR1 is SGHRS and CDR2 YFSETQ. This CDR3 region has 17 residues. The CDR3 bases are TGCGCCAGCAGCTTGGGGGACAGGGGGTCTGGGGCCAACGTCCTGACTTTC. Its translation is CASSLGDRGSGANVLTF.

This clone was picked up a small number of times. The chain has TRBV7-9 and TRBJ2-7; 9 bases align to TRBD1. J was trimmed by 5 bases and V by 8 bases; bases with no gene match: 13. The CDR3 length is 15 residues. Germline loops: CDR1 SEHNR, CDR2 FQNEAQ (reference sequence). This CDR3 is CASRSARDRDHEQYF. CDR3 sequence (DNA): TGTGCCAGCCGCTCAGCCCGGGACAGGGACCACGAGCAGTACTTC.

The chain uses TRBV5-1 and TRBJ1-6, with D perhaps matching TRBD1 (6 bases). Germline V gene data show CDR1 as SGHRS and CDR2 as YFSETQ. This CDR3 region has 14 residues. V was pared by 0 bases and J by 7 bases, with 8 bases between. The CDR3 spells CASSLAQGNSPLHF. The CDR3 DNA sequence: TGCGCCAGCAGCTTGGCTCAGGGGAATTCACCCCTCCACTTT.

Concerning this clone itself: The junction does not match germline at one end; this may be a read error. The chain recombines TRBV15 with TRBJ2-1, with TRBD2 identical over 7 bases. The CDR3 length is 12 residues. CDR1 is LNHNV, CDR2 YYDKDF, per germline (reference sequence). This CDR3 reads CATSGAGSPFLF. The CDR3 DNA follows: TGTGCCACCAGCGGAGCGGGATCCCCCTTCCTCTTC.

This clone was found a few times. The chain's CDR3 is CASSARETNEKLFF. CDR3 DNA: TGTGCCAGCAGTGCGCGGGAGACTAATGAAAAACTGTTTTTT. The gene calls are TRBV28 and TRBJ1-4; D is undetermined. V lost 5 bases and J lost 2, with 9 bases in between. Per germline, CDR1 MDHEN and CDR2 SYDVKM. The CDR3 covers 14 residues. Full variable domain (rest looked up from reference TRBV28 and TRBJ1-4): DVKVTQSSRYLVKRTGEKVFLECVQDMDHENMFWYRQDPGLGLRLIYFSYDVKMKEKGDIPEGYSVSREKKERFSLILESASTNQTSMYLCASSARETNEKLFFGSGTQLSVL.

The chain combines TRBV28 with TRBJ1-3; weak D call: TRBD1 (6 bases). In germline, CDR1 is MDHEN, CDR2 SYDVKM. V was clipped by 4 bases and J by 2 bases, with 9 bases between them. CDR3 size: 14 residues. This CDR3 reads CASSSGTPGNTIYF. The DNA of the CDR3 is TGTGCCAGCAGTTCCGGGACACCTGGAAACACCATATATTTT.

This clone has just a few counts. The chain carries TRBV19 and TRBJ2-7; TRBD1 matches 8 bases. CDR1 is LNHDA and CDR2 is SQIVND in the germline V gene (reference sequence). The junction had 11 bases not matched to a gene; V was cut back by 4 bases and J by 6 bases. This CDR3 is 15 amino acids long. The CDR3 DNA follows: TGTGCCAGTAGTACAACGTGGACAGGGCGGAGCGAGCAGTACTTC. Translated, it gives CASSTTWTGRSEQYF. Based on the CDR3 plus reference TRBV19 and TRBJ2-7, the full variable domain is DGGITQSPKYLFRKEGQNVTLSCEQNLNHDAMYWYRQDPGQGLRLIYYSQIVNDFQKGDIAEGYSVSREKKESFPLTVTSAQKNPTAFYLCASSTTWTGRSEQYFGPGTRLTVT.

The chain is built from TRBV7-2 and TRBJ2-7; D not resolved. The CDR3 runs to 13 residues. Trimming removed 5 bases from V and 3 bases from J, with 11 bases in between. Per germline, CDR1 SGHTA and CDR2 FQGNSA. DNA for the CDR3: TGTGCCAGCAGCCTACAAAACAGCTACGAGCAGTACTTC. The encoded protein is CASSLQNSYEQYF.

This clone was counted a few times. The chain is built from TRBV28 and TRBJ1-2; TRBD1 is a possible D gene (6 bases). The V end lost 11 bases, the J end lost 0 bases, and 19 bases lay between the germline ends. Germline loops: CDR1 MDHEN, CDR2 SYDVKM. CDR3 length equals 15 residues. The CDR3 bases are TGTGCCCTCAGGGGCACGGGCCTCTCTAACTATGGCTACACCTTC. It yields the protein CALRGTGLSNYGYTF.

This clone was seen only a few times. In nucleotides, the CDR3 is TGTGCCAGCAGTAGGGGGTTCAACGAGCAGTACTTC. The encoded protein is CASSRGFNEQYF. The genes are TRBV28 and TRBJ2-7; weak D call: TRBD1 (6 bases). Between the trimmed V and J ends, which lost 5 bases and 5 bases, there was a span of 10 bases. The CDR3 loop spans 12 amino acids. CDR1 is MDHEN, CDR2 SYDVKM, per germline.

V and J are TRBV10-3 and TRBJ1-3; a weak D match, TRBD1 (5 bases). This CDR3 is 16 amino acids long. V was shortened by 5 bases and J by 4 bases, with 18 bases between the two germline ends. CDR1 is ENHRY, CDR2 SYGVKD, per germline. For the CDR3, the DNA is TGTGCCATCAGTACACCCACCGGGACTTACGGAAACACCATATATTTT. This codes for CAISTPTGTYGNTIYF.

This clone was observed a few times. This chain uses TRBV6-1 with TRBJ2-2; D is possibly TRBD2 (6 bases). Germline loops: CDR1 MNHNS, CDR2 SASEGT. The CDR3 spans 14 residues. Trimming removed 6 bases at V and 2 bases at J, with 10 bases between. This CDR3 is CASRVGGNTGELFF. CDR3 coding DNA: TGTGCCAGCAGGGTGGGAGGTAACACCGGGGAGCTGTTTTTT.

The genes are TRBV2 and TRBJ2-3; D not certain. Trimming left V 9 bases short and J 6 bases short, with 16 bases between. From germline, CDR1 is SNHLY and CDR2 FYNNEI. There are 13 residues in the CDR3. The DNA of the CDR3 is TGTGCCAGTCTAGGCAGCAGATGGGATACGCAGTATTTT. Amino acid sequence: CASLGSRWDTQYF.

The V and J genes are TRBV28 and TRBJ1-5, with 7 bases lining up with TRBD1. The V gene's germline CDR1 is MDHEN and CDR2 SYDVKM. This CDR3 region has 16 residues. Trimming removed 2 bases from V and 2 bases from J; junction bases left unmatched: 6. The CDR3 nucleotides are TGTGCCAGCAGTTTAGGGACAGAGGGGGGCAATCAGCCCCAGCATTTT. Amino acid sequence: CASSLGTEGGNQPQHF.

Only a few counts were recorded for this clone. At one of its ends the junction is not consistent with the germline gene, which may arise from a read error. The CDR3 nucleotides are TGTGCCAGCAGCTGGGTTGGAGATACGCCGTATTTT. Protein product: CASSWVGDTPYF. The gene calls are TRBV7-2 and TRBJ2-3; D is unresolved. CDR3 length equals 12 residues. Per germline, CDR1 SGHTA and CDR2 FQGNSA.

This clone came up a few times. This chain joins TRBV6-5 and TRBJ1-1; D uncertain. Trimming removed 6 bases from V and 7 bases from J, with 9 bases in between. The CDR3 loop spans 11 amino acids. Per the germline V gene, CDR1 is MNHEY and CDR2 is SVGAGI. The CDR3 loop reads CASSRQNEAFF. In DNA form, the CDR3 reads TGTGCCAGCAGCCGCCAGAATGAAGCTTTCTTT.

This clone was seen a few times. The gene calls are TRBV27 and TRBJ1-5, with a weak D call TRBD1 (6 bases). The V end lost 6 bases, the J end lost 5 bases, and 17 bases lay between the germline ends. The germline CDR1 and CDR2 sequences are MNHEY and SMNVEV (reference sequence). The CDR3 length is 15 residues. The CDR3 region is CASRLGGAPHQPQHF. CDR3 DNA: TGTGCCAGCAGGCTGGGGGGGGCCCCCCATCAGCCCCAGCATTTT.

The V and J genes are TRBV6-6 and TRBJ2-5; D remains ambiguous. The DNA matches TRBJ2-7 better at its end, which makes the J call doubtful. This CDR3 is 12 amino acids long. CDR1 is MNHNY, CDR2 SVGAGI, per germline (reference sequence). The CDR3 DNA reads as TGTGCCAGCAGTTCCCCCCCCTACGAGCAGTACTTC. Protein sequence: CASSSPPYEQYF.

This chain's CDR3 is CASSLFLTGQGNNEQFF. For the CDR3, the DNA is TGCGCCAGCAGCTTGTTTCTTACAGGGCAAGGGAACAATGAGCAGTTCTTC. This chain joins TRBV5-1 and TRBJ2-1; D possibly corresponds to TRBD1 (6 bases). The V gene lost 1 base and the J gene lost 5 bases, with 19 bases spanning the gap. CDR1 SGHRS and CDR2 YFSETQ come from the germline V gene. The CDR3 runs 17 residues.

The chain carries TRBV6-5 and TRBJ1-1; D is undetermined. CDR1 and CDR2 (germline): MNHEY, SVGAGI. The CDR3 sequence is 15 residues long. The V end was cut by 0 bases, the J end by 1 base, with 9 bases between. The DNA for the CDR3 is TGTGCCAGCAGTTACTCGAAGAGATCGAACACTGAAGCTTTCTTT. This translates into CASSYSKRSNTEAFF.

This clone was counted only a few times. The chain recombines TRBV27 with TRBJ2-1, with TRBD1 matching over 9 bases. Trimming cost V 1 base and J 8 bases; bases outside gene matches: 6. The CDR3 has 15 amino acids. CDR1 is MNHEY and CDR2 is SMNVEV in the germline V gene (reference sequence). CDR3 residues: CASSLWGQGIDEQFF. The CDR3, as DNA: TGTGCCAGCAGTTTATGGGGACAGGGTATCGATGAGCAGTTCTTC.

The sample holds a few counts of this clone. J is TRBJ2-2 and V is TRBV10-1, with a tentative D call TRBD1 (6 bases). Trimming took off 6 bases at V and 4 bases at J, with 15 bases between the two ends. The CDR3 runs 15 residues. From germline, CDR1 is WNHNN and CDR2 SYGVQD (reference sequence). The DNA of the CDR3 is TGCGCCAGCAGGGGTGGACAGACCCGCACCGGGGAGCTGTTTTTT. Translation: CASRGGQTRTGELFF.

This clone was seen a handful of times. The chain combines TRBV7-9 with TRBJ2-2; TRBD1 agrees at 9 bases. The junction had 2 bases not matched to a gene; V was cut back by 2 bases and J by 4 bases. Germline CDR1 is SEHNR and CDR2 is FQNEAQ (reference sequence). The CDR3 is 15 amino acids. In nucleotides, the CDR3 is TGTGCCAGCAGCTTACTGACAGGGGGCACCGGGGAGCTGTTTTTT. Translation: CASSLLTGGTGELFF.

V and J are TRBV11-1 and TRBJ2-3, with TRBD2 as a possible D gene (6 bases). CDR1 and CDR2 from the germline V gene are SGHAT and FQDESV (reference sequence). The CDR3 covers 16 residues. With 5 bases removed from V and 2 bases from J, the gap between germline ends came to 17 bases. The CDR3 sequence is CASSPPGETITDTQYF. In DNA form, the CDR3 reads TGTGCCAGCAGCCCACCGGGGGAAACGATCACAGATACGCAGTATTTT.

This clone was seen a handful of times. The rearrangement joins TRBV4-3 to TRBJ1-5, with a tentative D call TRBD1 (5 bases). Germline assignment: CDR1 LGHNA and CDR2 YSLEER. The V gene lost 5 bases and the J gene lost 6 bases, with 14 bases spanning the gap. CDR3 length: 14 amino acids. CDR3 protein: CASSFSTEAQPQHF. CDR3 DNA: TGCGCCAGCAGCTTCTCGACAGAAGCTCAGCCCCAGCATTTT.

The sample holds a few counts of this clone. This chain joins TRBV4-3 and TRBJ1-2; 10 bases map to TRBD1. The V segment lost 1 base and the J segment 4 bases; nucleotides outside the gene matches: 3. The CDR3 totals 15 residues. Germline V lookup: CDR1 LGHNA, CDR2 YSLEER. The CDR3: CASSQGTGGLYGYTF. As DNA, the CDR3 is TGCGCCAGCAGCCAAGGGACAGGGGGGCTCTATGGCTACACCTTC.